This note documents a single T cell receptor beta chain sequence. The data derive from a study of T cells after yellow fever vaccination. Study-wide background: SMART-Seq v4 Ultra Low Input served to prepare low-cell-number fractions.

Germline V gene lookup returns CDR1 SGHRS and CDR2 YFSETQ. The CDR3 consists of 14 residues. V lost 3 bases and J lost 5; bases outside the gene matches: 4. As TCR cDNA was made by 5'RACE template switching, a universal primer site and UMIs were added. TCRdb independently ran MiXCR on the 5' RACE reads; one entry per CDR3 protein. The table includes approximately 120,000 distinct CDR3 sequences, 13% to 15% detected once. The sequencing here drew on CD8+ T cells sorted from PBMCs, taken 5 days after the yellow fever booster vaccination. The chain employs TRBV5-1 and TRBJ2-4, with 8 bases aligning to TRBD1. This TCR was recovered from a man between 18 and 35 years old who received the YFV17D yellow fever vaccine. DNA for the CDR3: TGCGCCAGCAGCTGGGCAGGGGGCGAAAACATTCAGTACTTC. Amino acid sequence: CASSWAGGENIQYF. Complete variable domain (other parts from reference TRBV5-1 and TRBJ2-4): KAGVTQTPRYLIKTRGQQVTLSCSPISGHRSVSWYQQTPGQGLQFLFEYFSETQRNKGNFPGRFSGRQFSNSRSEMNVSTLELGDSALYLCASSWAGGENIQYFGAGTRLSVL.